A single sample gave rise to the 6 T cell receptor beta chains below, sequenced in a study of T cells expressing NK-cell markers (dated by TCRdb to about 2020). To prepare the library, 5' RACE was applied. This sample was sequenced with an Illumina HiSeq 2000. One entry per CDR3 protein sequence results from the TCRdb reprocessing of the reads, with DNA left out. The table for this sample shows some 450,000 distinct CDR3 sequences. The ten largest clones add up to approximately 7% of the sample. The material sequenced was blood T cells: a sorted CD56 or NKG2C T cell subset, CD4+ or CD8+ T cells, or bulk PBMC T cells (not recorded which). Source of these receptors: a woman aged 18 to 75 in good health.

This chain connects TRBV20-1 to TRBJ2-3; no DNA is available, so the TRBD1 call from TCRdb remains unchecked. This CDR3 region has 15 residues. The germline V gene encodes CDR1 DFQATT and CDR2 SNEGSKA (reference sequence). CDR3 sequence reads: CSARSSGARLDTQYF.

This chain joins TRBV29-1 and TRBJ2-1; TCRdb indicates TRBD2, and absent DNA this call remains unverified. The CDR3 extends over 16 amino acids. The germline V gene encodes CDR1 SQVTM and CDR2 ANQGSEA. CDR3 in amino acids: CSVEWWRLAGDNEQFF.

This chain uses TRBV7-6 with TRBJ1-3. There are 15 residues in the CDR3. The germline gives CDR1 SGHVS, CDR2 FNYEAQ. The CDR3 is CASSTTRDSGNTIYF.

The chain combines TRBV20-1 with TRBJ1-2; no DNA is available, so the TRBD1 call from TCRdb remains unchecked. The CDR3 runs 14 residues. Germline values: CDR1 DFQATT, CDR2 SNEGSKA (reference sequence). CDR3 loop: CSAAEGGRTGGYTF.

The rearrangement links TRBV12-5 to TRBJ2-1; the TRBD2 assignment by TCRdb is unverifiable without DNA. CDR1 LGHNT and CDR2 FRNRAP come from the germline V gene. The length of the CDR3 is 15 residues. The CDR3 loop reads CASAETGTIYNEQFF.

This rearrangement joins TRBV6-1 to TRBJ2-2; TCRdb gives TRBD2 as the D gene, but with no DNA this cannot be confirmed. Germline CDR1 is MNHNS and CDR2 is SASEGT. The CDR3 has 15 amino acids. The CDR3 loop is CASRAGLALTGELFF.